This TCR beta chain was sequenced in a study of T cells expressing NK-cell markers. The overall study: Sorted CD3+CD56+NKG2C+, CD3+CD56+NKG2C- and CD3+CD56-NKG2C+ T-cell subsets were beta-chain profiled.

The CDR3 consists of 17 residues. CDR1 LNHDA and CDR2 SQIVND come from the germline V gene (reference sequence). TCRdb reprocessed the 5' RACE reads, with one entry per CDR3 protein and no DNA. The specimen's table records just under 150,000 distinct CDR3 sequences. The V and J genes are TRBV19 and TRBJ2-6; TCRdb's D call, TRBD1, is unchecked because there is no DNA. The clonotype was recovered from a young man in good health. Sequencing was performed on blood T cells: a sorted CD56 or NKG2C T cell subset, CD4+ or CD8+ T cells, or bulk PBMC T cells (not recorded which). The CDR3: CASSIRDSFSGANVLTF.